What follows are 16 T cell receptor beta chains derived from one specimen sequenced in a study of CD8 T cells in Susac syndrome. RNA in amounts of roughly 0.5 to 1 ug was reverse transcribed with random hexamers. One entry per CDR3 protein results from TCRdb running MiXCR on the immunoSEQ multiplex PCR reads. The sample lists under 350,000 distinct CDR3 sequences; 92% were seen once. The specimen was CD4+ T cells from PBMCs. These receptors all stem from a human donor with multiple sclerosis.

The chain joins TRBV21-1 to TRBJ2-5; the table's TRBD2 call for D was not verified on the DNA. TRBV21-1 counts as a pseudogene. The CDR3 consists of 16 residues. In DNA, the CDR3 is TGTGCCAACGTCCTTCGGATGGGAGGGGGTCAAGAGACCCAGTACTTC. Its protein is CANVLRMGGGQETQYF.

The chain carries TRBV5-1 and TRBJ2-3; 7 bases match TRBD1. The CDR3 contains 14 residues. V lost 2 bases and J lost 6; bases outside the gene matches: 6. CDR1 and CDR2 from the germline V gene are SGHRS and YFSETQ. The DNA of the CDR3 is TGCGCCAGCAGCTTTTCCCAACAGGGGGATACGCAGTATTTT. Translated: CASSFSQQGDTQYF.

The chain couples TRBV7-9 to TRBJ2-7; D might be TRBD1 (6 bases). V lost 2 bases and J lost 5, with 16 bases in between. Germline loops: CDR1 SEHNR, CDR2 FQNEAQ (reference sequence). The CDR3 spans 15 residues. The CDR3 loop reads CASSLIGGGHHEQYF. CDR3 in DNA: TGTGCCAGCAGCTTAATAGGTGGGGGACACCACGAGCAGTACTTC.

The J gene is TRBJ1-2, the V gene TRBV30; perhaps TRBD1 as D (6 bases). V lost 3 bases, J lost 4 bases, and 12 bases lay in between. Germline CDR1 reads GTSNPN; CDR2 reads SVGIG (reference sequence). CDR3 length: 13 residues. CDR3 in DNA: TGTGCCTGGAGCCGTGGACAGTCCTATGGCTACACCTTC. This translates into CAWSRGQSYGYTF.

The CDR3 is CASSLAPLLGSEQFF. CDR3 nucleotide sequence: TGTGCCAGCAGCTTAGCCCCCCTACTAGGTAGTGAGCAGTTCTTC. This chain links TRBV7-2 with TRBJ2-1; possible D gene TRBD2, 5 bases. The germline V gene has CDR1 SGHTA and CDR2 FQGNSA. CDR3 length: 15 amino acids. V was clipped by 0 bases and J by 9 bases, with 15 bases between them.

V is TRBV7-6 and J is TRBJ1-5; D ambiguous. V dropped 2 bases and J dropped 7 bases, with 9 bases sitting between them. CDR3 length: 13 amino acids. Germline CDR1 SGHVS, CDR2 FNYEAQ. For the CDR3, the DNA is TGTGCCAGCAGCTTAAGCCCTCAGCAGCCCCAGCATTTT. Amino acids: CASSLSPQQPQHF.

The rearrangement joins TRBV29-1 to TRBJ1-2, with D maybe TRBD1 (6 bases). With 5 bases removed from V and 3 bases from J, the gap between germline ends came to 16 bases. The CDR3 is 14 amino acids. The germline V gene encodes CDR1 SQVTM and CDR2 ANQGSEA. The CDR3 DNA is TGCAGCGTTTCCTTACAGGGAGTTGACTATGGCTACACCTTC. Amino acids: CSVSLQGVDYGYTF. Filled out from reference TRBV29-1 and TRBJ1-2, the complete variable domain reads SAVISQKPSRDICQRGTSLTIQCQVDSQVTMMFWYRQQPGQSLTLIATANQGSEATYESGFVIDKFPISRPNLTFSTLTVSNMSPEDSSIYLCSVSLQGVDYGYTFGSGTRLTVV.

This chain uses TRBV30 with TRBJ1-6; D unclear. This CDR3 is 13 amino acids long. CDR1 GTSNPN and CDR2 SVGIG come from the germline V gene (reference sequence). The V end lost 2 bases, the J end lost 6 bases, and 8 bases lay between the germline ends. The CDR3 reads CAWSPRTNSPLHF. The CDR3 DNA is TGTGCCTGGAGTCCCCGGACTAATTCACCCCTCCACTTT.

The chain uses TRBV9 and TRBJ2-2, with 10 bases identical to TRBD2. The CDR3 extends over 16 amino acids. The germline CDR1 and CDR2 sequences are SGDLS and YYNGEE. V shed 3 bases, J shed 2 bases, and the junction held 4 bases outside the gene matches. CDR3 nucleotide sequence: TGTGCCAGCAGCGAACTAGCGGGGACTAACACCGGGGAGCTGTTTTTT. Amino acids: CASSELAGTNTGELFF.

The chain has TRBV7-9 and TRBJ1-2; D is ambiguous. Looked up from germline, CDR1 is SEHNR and CDR2 is FQNEAQ (reference sequence). This CDR3 spans 13 amino acids. The V end was cut by 7 bases, the J end by 7 bases, with 16 bases between. The DNA of the CDR3 is TGTGCCAGCACCATAATGGGAGATTCTGGCTACACCTTC. Its protein is CASTIMGDSGYTF.

CDR3 sequence: CASTRGEDSTDTQYF. The CDR3 bases are TGCGCCAGCACGCGGGGGGAGGATAGCACAGATACGCAGTATTTT. The chain links TRBV5-1 to TRBJ2-3; TRBD2 agrees at 8 bases. CDR1 and CDR2 (germline): SGHRS, YFSETQ. The junction had 6 bases not matched to a gene; V was cut back by 6 bases and J by 0 bases. The CDR3 has 15 amino acids.

This sequence joins TRBV20-1 and TRBJ1-2; 8 bases agree with TRBD1. J was trimmed by 11 bases and V by 6 bases; bases with no gene match: 14. Germline values: CDR1 DFQATT, CDR2 SNEGSKA (reference sequence). This CDR3 contains 13 residues. CDR3 residues: CSAPGTGRWGYTF. CDR3 DNA: TGCAGTGCACCCGGGACAGGCCGATGGGGATACACCTTC.

This clonotype occurred a few times. V gene TRBV18 combines with J gene TRBJ1-1; D is undetermined. The length of the CDR3 is 12 residues. Per germline, CDR1 KGHSH and CDR2 LQKENI. Trimming removed 0 bases from V and 1 base from J, with 0 bases in between. This chain's CDR3 is CASSPPNTEAFF. The CDR3 nucleotides read TGTGCCAGCTCACCACCGAACACTGAAGCTTTCTTT. The full variable domain, with the rest looked up from reference TRBV18 and TRBJ1-1, is NAGVMQNPRHLVRRRGQEARLRCSPMKGHSHVYWYRQLPEEGLKFMVYLQKENIIDESGMPKERFSAEFPKEGPSILRIQQVVRGDSAAYFCASSPPNTEAFFGQGTRLTVV.

V is TRBV5-1 and J is TRBJ1-1; TRBD1 matches 9 bases. The length of the CDR3 is 15 residues. The germline CDR1 and CDR2 sequences are SGHRS and YFSETQ. Unmatched junction bases numbered 11, after V lost 3 bases and J lost 8 bases. The CDR3 reads CASSSKTGGVSEAFF. The CDR3 bases are TGCGCCAGCAGCTCAAAGACAGGGGGTGTAAGCGAAGCTTTCTTT.

The rearrangement uses TRBV7-2 and TRBJ2-7; 7 bases are a match to TRBD2. The CDR3 length is 15 residues. Germline-derived CDR1 and CDR2 are SGHTA and FQGNSA. With V trimmed by 1 base and J by 7 bases, 10 bases remained unmatched. CDR3 bases: TGTGCCAGCAGCTTAGGAGGGACTACCAGTGAGGAGCAGTACTTC. This encodes CASSLGGTTSEEQYF.

The chain employs TRBV18 and TRBJ2-2; TRBD2 agrees at 12 bases. This CDR3 region has 18 residues. With 3 bases clipped from V and 2 bases from J, the junction kept 7 bases outside the gene matches. CDR1 KGHSH and CDR2 LQKENI come from the germline V gene. As DNA, the CDR3 is TGTGCCAGCTCACCTGGACTAGCGGGGACGACAAACACCGGGGAGCTGTTTTTT. Translated: CASSPGLAGTTNTGELFF.